A selection of T cell receptor beta chains follows, all from one sample in a study of CD8+ T cells in alopecia areata. Clones were read by immunoSEQ multiplex PCR, and TCRdb kept only the in-frame ones, dropping some. This table holds about 120,000 clones, over 55% found once. Sequencing was performed on CD4+ T cells sorted from blood, taken at week 4, from a patient treated with tofacitinib. These receptors were obtained from a human donor with alopecia areata. Each CDR3 is given without its conserved first and last residue. The order of the fields is clone size, J gene, V gene, CDR3 protein. Not every row has a clone size; where given, it reads once, few, many or a size class.

- | TRBJ1-1 | TRBV23-1 | ASSQSFRLTEAF
- | TRBJ2-1 | TRBV30 | AWSTSGFYNEQF
few | TRBJ2-1 | TRBV4-1 | ASSQVYRSDEQF
- | TRBJ1-6 | TRBV6-5 | ASSPRPEGSPLH
- | TRBJ1-5 | TRBV9 | ASSPTYSNQPQH
few | TRBJ1-2 | TRBV2 | ASSPDGYGYT
- | TRBJ2-3 | TRBV30 | AWSYSTDTQY
- | TRBJ1-5 | TRBV5-1 | ASSWGTASNQPQH
- | TRBJ2-2 | TRBV2 | ASSVGFAGETGELF
few | TRBJ2-2 | TRBV5-4 | ASSIQDRAGGELF
- | TRBJ2-1 | TRBV5-1 | ASSLGNTGYNEQF
few | TRBJ1-2 | TRBV4-1 | ASSQIPRGGSYGYT
- | TRBJ2-1 | TRBV7-8 | ASSTGGLAGGPNEQF
few | TRBJ2-3 | TRBV14 | ASSQGHGDTQY
once | TRBJ2-7 | TRBV9 | ASSVGTDSYEQY
few | TRBJ2-3 | TRBV7-2 | ASSLVVKSTDTQY
few | TRBJ1-5 | TRBV7-2 | ASSQEAGSQPQH
- | TRBJ2-1 | TRBV11-2 | ASTLTLAASINEQF
- | TRBJ2-7 | TRBV6-5 | ASSVDRGPYEQY
few | TRBJ1-1 | TRBV6-5 | ASSFRGLTEAF
- | TRBJ2-6 | TRBV19 | ASMDRGRAGANVLT
once | TRBJ2-2 | TRBV10-3 | AITGELAGELF
few | TRBJ2-3 | TRBV5-6 | ASSGTLESTDTQY
few | TRBJ2-4 | TRBV7-2 | ASATSEGNIQY
- | TRBJ1-1 | TRBV6-5 | ASSADRGLGAF
- | TRBJ2-3 | TRBV7-9 | ASGTSELPGD
- | TRBJ1-2 | TRBV28 | ASSITRGSYT
- | TRBJ2-7 | TRBV6-5 | ASSYGREQY
few | TRBJ1-5 | TRBV23-1 | ASSQGTAQFQSNQPQH
- | TRBJ2-1 | TRBV5-1 | ASSLDSGSYNEQF
- | TRBJ2-3 | TRBV29-1 | SVEEGRTDTQY